Presented here are 18 T cell receptor beta chains from one specimen sequenced in a study of cytomegalovirus exposure and HLA in healthy donors. Primers included in the PCR were 60 Vbeta and 13 Jbeta primers. Profiled with immunoSEQ multiplex PCR; TCRdb holds only in-frame clones, not every one. Here the sample spans 110,000 to 150,000 clones, about 82% being singletons. The sample was PBMCs. These receptors were taken from a middle-aged woman in good health and CMV-seropositive.

This chain links TRBV6-1 with TRBJ1-5; TRBD1 agrees at 7 bases. Unmatched junction bases numbered 8, after V lost 6 bases and J lost 6 bases. In germline, CDR1 is MNHNS, CDR2 SASEGT. The CDR3 length is 14 residues. The CDR3 DNA sequence: TGTGCCAGCAGCGCCGACAGGGCCCCTCAGCCCCAGCATTTT. Residues: CASSADRAPQPQHF.

CDR3: CASSTSGGAIFGDDEQFF. CDR3 nucleotide sequence: TGTGCCAGTAGTACTAGCGGGGGGGCTATTTTTGGGGATGATGAGCAGTTCTTC. This chain joins TRBV19 and TRBJ2-1; 12 bases map to TRBD2. The germline gives CDR1 LNHDA, CDR2 SQIVND (reference sequence). The CDR3 runs to 18 residues. The V and J ends lost 4 bases and 8 bases, in that order; junction bases with no gene match: 15.

The V call is TRBV11-2, the J call TRBJ1-2; 7 nucleotides match TRBD1. This CDR3 spans 14 amino acids. Germline V gene data show CDR1 as SGHAT and CDR2 as FQNNGV. Trimming at V came to 5 bases and at J to 8 bases, leaving 11 bases not matched to a gene. The CDR3 DNA is TGTGCCAGCAGCCCTACAGGACAGGCTTACGGCTACACCTTC. Amino acids: CASSPTGQAYGYTF. The full variable domain, in which reference TRBV11-2 and TRBJ1-2 provide the parts outside the CDR3, is EAGVAQSPRYKIIEKRQSVAFWCNPISGHATLYWYQQILGQGPKLLIQFQNNGVVDDSQLPKDRFSAERLKGVDSTLKIQPAKLEDSAVYLCASSPTGQAYGYTFGSGTRLTVV.

This chain connects TRBV28 to TRBJ1-1; 8 bases map to TRBD1. This CDR3 spans 14 amino acids. V lost 6 bases, J lost 4 bases, and 7 bases stayed unmatched. Germline V gene data show CDR1 as MDHEN and CDR2 as SYDVKM. The CDR3 here is CASRAGGVGTEAFF. The CDR3 coding sequence is TGTGCCAGCAGAGCAGGGGGCGTCGGCACTGAAGCTTTCTTT.

This rearrangement joins TRBV7-2 to TRBJ2-2, with no clear D. Trimming took 4 bases from V and 4 from J, leaving 4 bases between them. Per germline, CDR1 SGHTA and CDR2 FQGNSA. This CDR3 has 12 residues. The CDR3 protein is CASSYGTGELFF. DNA for the CDR3: TGTGCCAGCAGCTACGGCACCGGGGAGCTGTTTTTT.

The chain uses TRBV19 and TRBJ2-2; tentatively, D is TRBD1 (6 bases). Germline V gene lookup returns CDR1 LNHDA and CDR2 SQIVND (reference sequence). The CDR3 spans 13 residues. Trimming shortened V by 4 bases and J by 7 bases, and 10 bases separated the two germline ends. The CDR3 is CASSTQGNGELFF. The CDR3 DNA is TGTGCCAGTAGTACACAGGGAAACGGGGAGCTGTTTTTT.

The genes are TRBV6-1 and TRBJ2-7; 14 bases are shared with TRBD2. Germline CDR1 is MNHNS and CDR2 is SASEGT. V shed 5 bases, J shed 4 bases, and the junction held 4 bases outside the gene matches. This CDR3 contains 15 residues. CDR3 DNA: TGTGCCAGCAGTCCGACTAGCGGGAGGGTGTACGAGCAGTACTTC. Amino acids: CASSPTSGRVYEQYF.

The rearrangement joins TRBV5-5 to TRBJ2-1, with 8 bases matching TRBD1. This CDR3 contains 14 residues. J was trimmed by 7 bases and V by 4 bases; bases with no gene match: 7. Germline CDR1 reads SGHKS; CDR2 reads YYEKEE (reference sequence). CDR3 bases: TGTGCCAGCAGCCTAGACAGGGGAAGGAATGAGCAGTTCTTC. This gives the protein CASSLDRGRNEQFF.

The chain is built from TRBV7-2 and TRBJ2-3, with 8 nucleotides matching TRBD1. Germline V gene sequence: CDR1 SGHTA, CDR2 FQGNSA. V lost 2 bases and J lost 3; bases outside the gene matches: 4. This CDR3 region has 15 residues. CDR3 sequence reads: CASSLNQGATDTQYF. The DNA of the CDR3 is TGTGCCAGCAGCTTAAATCAGGGGGCGACAGATACGCAGTATTTT.

V is TRBV9 and J is TRBJ2-5; 10 bases match TRBD2. V lost 3 bases, J lost 0 bases, and 8 bases stayed unmatched. Germline values: CDR1 SGDLS, CDR2 YYNGEE. There are 17 residues in the CDR3. The CDR3 sequence is CASSGPSSGGNQETQYF. Written as DNA, the CDR3 is TGTGCCAGCAGCGGGCCCTCTAGCGGGGGAAACCAAGAGACCCAGTACTTC.

The chain links TRBV12-5 to TRBJ2-2; a weak D match, TRBD2 (6 bases). Germline CDR1 and CDR2: LGHNT and FRNRAP. This CDR3 is built from 14 residues. Trimming cost V 6 bases and J 9 bases, with 17 bases left between them. CDR3 sequence reads: CASGRWEVRWELFF. CDR3 DNA sequence: TGTGCTAGTGGCCGTTGGGAGGTAAGGTGGGAGCTGTTTTTT.

The genes are TRBV7-9 and TRBJ2-1; D not resolved. Between the trimmed V and J ends, which lost 5 bases and 3 bases, there was a span of 11 bases. CDR3 length equals 14 residues. The germline gives CDR1 SEHNR, CDR2 FQNEAQ (reference sequence). The CDR3 region is CASSARLGYNEQFF. DNA for the CDR3: TGTGCCAGCAGCGCCCGACTCGGCTACAATGAGCAGTTCTTC.

V usage is TRBV4-2 and J usage is TRBJ1-1; no definite D call. V shed 4 bases and J shed 0 bases, with 15 bases lying between them. Per the germline V gene, CDR1 is LGHNA and CDR2 is YNFKEQ. The CDR3 is 16 amino acids. CDR3 residues: CASSPGELLMNTEAFF. The CDR3 nucleotides read TGTGCCAGCAGCCCGGGAGAACTCCTGATGAACACTGAAGCTTTCTTT.

In this sample, this clone turned up a few times. The chain joins TRBV7-8 to TRBJ1-5; D is ambiguous. This CDR3 has 14 residues. Germline-derived CDR1 and CDR2 are SGHVS and FQNEAQ. With 2 bases removed from V and 4 bases from J, the gap between germline ends came to 9 bases. The CDR3 bases are TGTGCCAGCAGCTTACACCGCGGGAATCAGCCCCAGCATTTT. It specifies CASSLHRGNQPQHF.

V and J are TRBV19 and TRBJ1-2; the D is unclear. The germline gives CDR1 LNHDA, CDR2 SQIVND (reference sequence). Trimming pared 0 bases from V and 4 bases from J, leaving 9 bases between. The CDR3 is made up of 14 amino acids. The CDR3 reads CASSIEDGIYGYTF. The CDR3 DNA sequence: TGTGCCAGTAGTATAGAGGACGGGATCTATGGCTACACCTTC.

This chain uses TRBV5-8 with TRBJ1-5; 7 nucleotides match TRBD1. Trimming took 4 bases from V and 2 from J; bases not matched to a gene: 6. Germline V CDR1 and CDR2: SGHTS, YDEGEE. This CDR3 contains 15 residues. This CDR3 reads CASSNLGQGNQPQHF. The CDR3 DNA reads as TGTGCCAGCAGCAACCTCGGACAGGGCAATCAGCCCCAGCATTTT. The whole variable domain, remainder taken from reference TRBV5-8 and TRBJ1-5, is EAGVTQSPTHLIKTRGQQATLRCSPISGHTSVYWYQQALGLGLQFLLWYDEGEERNRGNFPPRFSGRQFPNYSSELNVNALELEDSALYLCASSNLGQGNQPQHFGDGTRLSIL.

This clone has a single count. The chain uses TRBV7-2 and TRBJ2-3; perhaps TRBD1 as D (6 bases). Germline V gene data show CDR1 as SGHTA and CDR2 as FQGNSA. The CDR3 runs 13 residues. V gave up 4 bases and J gave up 4 bases, with 9 bases separating them. The CDR3 spells CASSSGQSDTQYF. CDR3 coding DNA: TGTGCCAGCAGCTCCGGACAGTCAGATACGCAGTATTTT.

The chain is built from TRBV5-4 and TRBJ1-2, with 7 bases identical to TRBD1. The CDR3 sequence is 13 residues long. J gave up 8 bases and V 4 bases, and 8 bases lay outside the gene matches. Germline loops: CDR1 SGHNT, CDR2 YYREEE (reference sequence). The CDR3 sequence: CASSQGTVSGYTF. The CDR3 DNA follows: TGTGCCAGCAGCCAAGGGACAGTTAGCGGCTACACCTTC.